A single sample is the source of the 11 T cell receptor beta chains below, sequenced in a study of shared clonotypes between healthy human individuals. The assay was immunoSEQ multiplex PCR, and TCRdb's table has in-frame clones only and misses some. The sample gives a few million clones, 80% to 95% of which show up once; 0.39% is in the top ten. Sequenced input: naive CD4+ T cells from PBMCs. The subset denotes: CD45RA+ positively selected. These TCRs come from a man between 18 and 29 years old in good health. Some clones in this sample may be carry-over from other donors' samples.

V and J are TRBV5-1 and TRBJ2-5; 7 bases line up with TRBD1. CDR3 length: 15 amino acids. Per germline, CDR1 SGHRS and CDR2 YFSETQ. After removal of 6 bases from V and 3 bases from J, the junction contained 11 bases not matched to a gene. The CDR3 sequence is CASNFGTALKETQYF. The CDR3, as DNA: TGCGCCAGCAACTTCGGGACAGCACTGAAAGAGACCCAGTACTTC.

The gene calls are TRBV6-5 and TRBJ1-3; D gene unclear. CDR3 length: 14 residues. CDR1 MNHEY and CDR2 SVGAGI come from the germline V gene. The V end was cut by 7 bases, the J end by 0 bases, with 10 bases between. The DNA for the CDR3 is TGTGCCAGCAAGGCAGGACGCTCTGGAAACACCATATATTTT. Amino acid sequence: CASKAGRSGNTIYF.

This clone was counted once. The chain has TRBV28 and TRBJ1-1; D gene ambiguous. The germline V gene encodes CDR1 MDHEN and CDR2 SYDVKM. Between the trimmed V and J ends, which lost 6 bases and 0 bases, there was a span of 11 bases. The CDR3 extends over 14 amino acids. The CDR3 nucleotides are TGTGCCAGCAGCCGCGGACGGTTGAACACTGAAGCTTTCTTT. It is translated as CASSRGRLNTEAFF.

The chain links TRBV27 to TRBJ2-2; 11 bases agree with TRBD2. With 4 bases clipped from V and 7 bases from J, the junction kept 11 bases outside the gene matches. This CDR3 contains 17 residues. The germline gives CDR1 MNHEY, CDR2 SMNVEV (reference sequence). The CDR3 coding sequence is TGTGCCAGCAGTTCCGGGATTAGCGGGAGGGCTGGCGGGGAGCTGTTTTTT. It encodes CASSSGISGRAGGELFF.

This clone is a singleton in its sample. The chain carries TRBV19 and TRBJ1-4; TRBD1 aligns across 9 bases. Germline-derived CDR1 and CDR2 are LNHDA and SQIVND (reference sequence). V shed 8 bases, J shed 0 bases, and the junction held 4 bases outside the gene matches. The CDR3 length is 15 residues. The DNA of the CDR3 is TGTGCCAGTCACCGGACAGGGGCAACTAATGAAAAACTGTTTTTT. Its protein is CASHRTGATNEKLFF.

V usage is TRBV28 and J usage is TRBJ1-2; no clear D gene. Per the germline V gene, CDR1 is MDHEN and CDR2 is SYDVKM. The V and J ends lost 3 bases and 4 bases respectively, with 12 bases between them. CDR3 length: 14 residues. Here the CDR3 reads CASSLSPQIYGYTF. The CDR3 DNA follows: TGTGCCAGCAGTTTGAGCCCCCAGATCTATGGCTACACCTTC.

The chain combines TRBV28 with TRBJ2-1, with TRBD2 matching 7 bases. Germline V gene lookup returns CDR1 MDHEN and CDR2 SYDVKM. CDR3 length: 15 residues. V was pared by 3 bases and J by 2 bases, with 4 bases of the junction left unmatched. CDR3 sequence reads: CASSLSGATYNEQFF. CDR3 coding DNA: TGTGCCAGCAGTTTGAGCGGGGCCACCTACAATGAGCAGTTCTTC.

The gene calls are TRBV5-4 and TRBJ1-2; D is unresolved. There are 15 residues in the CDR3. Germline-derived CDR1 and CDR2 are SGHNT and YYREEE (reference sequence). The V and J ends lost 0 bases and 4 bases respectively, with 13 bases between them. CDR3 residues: CASSLGSPTGYGYTF. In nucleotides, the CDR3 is TGTGCCAGCAGCTTGGGATCCCCGACGGGCTATGGCTACACCTTC. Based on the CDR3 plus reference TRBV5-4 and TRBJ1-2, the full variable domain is ETGVTQSPTHLIKTRGQQVTLRCSSQSGHNTVSWYQQALGQGPQFIFQYYREEENGRGNFPPRFSGLQFPNYSSELNVNALELDDSALYLCASSLGSPTGYGYTFGSGTRLTVV.

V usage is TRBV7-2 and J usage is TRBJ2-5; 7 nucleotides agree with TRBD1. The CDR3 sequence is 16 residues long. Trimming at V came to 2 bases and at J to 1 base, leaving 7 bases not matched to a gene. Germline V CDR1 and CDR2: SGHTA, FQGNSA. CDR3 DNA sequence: TGTGCCAGCAGCTTAACCCCAGGGGGTCCCCAAGAGACCCAGTACTTC. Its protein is CASSLTPGGPQETQYF.

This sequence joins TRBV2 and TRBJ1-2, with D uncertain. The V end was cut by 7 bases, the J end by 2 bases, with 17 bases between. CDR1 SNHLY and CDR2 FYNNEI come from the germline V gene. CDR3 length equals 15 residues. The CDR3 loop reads CASITDGAGNYGYTF. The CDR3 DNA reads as TGTGCCAGCATTACAGACGGCGCGGGGAACTATGGCTACACCTTC.

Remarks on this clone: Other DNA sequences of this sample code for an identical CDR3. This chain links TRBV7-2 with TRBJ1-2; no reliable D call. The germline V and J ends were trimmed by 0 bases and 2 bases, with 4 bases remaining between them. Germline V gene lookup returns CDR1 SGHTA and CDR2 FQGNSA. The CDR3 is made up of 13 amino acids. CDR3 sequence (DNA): TGTGCCAGCAGCTTAGCTCCAAACTATGGCTACACCTTC. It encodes CASSLAPNYGYTF.